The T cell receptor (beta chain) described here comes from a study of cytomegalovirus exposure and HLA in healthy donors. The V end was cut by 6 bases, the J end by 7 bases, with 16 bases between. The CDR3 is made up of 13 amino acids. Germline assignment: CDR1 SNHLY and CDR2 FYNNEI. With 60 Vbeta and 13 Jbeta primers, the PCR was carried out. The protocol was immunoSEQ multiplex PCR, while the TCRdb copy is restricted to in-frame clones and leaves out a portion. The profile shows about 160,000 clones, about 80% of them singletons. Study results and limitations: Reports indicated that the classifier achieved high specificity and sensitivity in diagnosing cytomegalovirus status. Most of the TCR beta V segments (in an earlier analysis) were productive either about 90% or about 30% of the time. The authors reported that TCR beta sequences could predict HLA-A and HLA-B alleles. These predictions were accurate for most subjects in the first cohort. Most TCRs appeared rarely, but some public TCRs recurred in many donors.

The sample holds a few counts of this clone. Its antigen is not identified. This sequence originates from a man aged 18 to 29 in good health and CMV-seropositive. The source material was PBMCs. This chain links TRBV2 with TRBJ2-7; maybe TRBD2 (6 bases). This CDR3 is CASSREGSGEQYF. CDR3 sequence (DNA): TGTGCCAGCAGCCGAGAAGGGAGCGGGGAGCAGTACTTC.